This TCR beta chain originates from a study of blood T cell repertoires in COVID-19. Whole-study context: Samples of COVID-19 (acute and convalescent) were obtained from the United States, Italy and Spain. PBMCs, B-cell-depleted T cells, or T cells were the source of the cDNA or gDNA that made up the material.

Germline lookup yields CDR1 SGHDN and CDR2 FVKESK. This CDR3 is 13 amino acids long. The V end was cut by 1 base, the J end by 2 bases, with 5 bases between. On this clone: The identical CDR3 is also encoded by other nucleotide sequences in the sample.

Original processing notes: Researchers report that nucleated cell counts were estimated from reference gene primer amplification. Generated by immunoSEQ multiplex PCR, the TCRdb table keeps only in-frame clones and is missing some. The DNA was the basis for D and trimming; V, J and clone size are from that table. Altogether a few hundred thousand clones are present, around 88% being singletons, with the ten largest covering about 7.6%. This receptor was obtained from a woman aged 60-75 years with COVID-19, enrolled during active disease. Sequencing input: peripheral blood. The genes are TRBV14 and TRBJ2-5, with D unresolved. CDR3 loop: CASSQAPQETQYF. CDR3 bases: TGTGCCAGCAGCCAAGCCCCACAAGAGACCCAGTACTTC. The full variable domain, with the rest looked up from reference TRBV14 and TRBJ2-5, is EAGVTQFPSHSVIEKGQTVTLRCDPISGHDNLYWYRRVMGKEIKFLLHFVKESKQDESGMPNNRFLAERTGGTYSTLKVQPAELEDSGVYFCASSQAPQETQYFGPGTRLLVL.